A selection of T cell receptor beta chains follows, all from one sample in a study of blood T cell repertoires in COVID-19. Sequencing used immunoSEQ multiplex PCR; TCRdb keeps in-frame clones, though not all of them. The table has around 150,000 clones, approximately 88% seen once. The sequencing input was peripheral blood. The receptor source for this set is a woman at least 80 years old with active or convalescent COVID-19. CDR3s include the opening cysteine and the closing phenylalanine or tryptophan. Fields, in order: CDR3 length, clone size, J gene, V gene, CDR3 protein. The listing skips clone size in some rows; elsewhere it reads once, few, many or a size class.

len: 12
abundance: -
j_gene: TRBJ2-3
v_gene: TRBV6-2/TRBV6-3
CDR3aa: CASSEARFPQYF

len: 11
abundance: -
j_gene: TRBJ1-4
v_gene: TRBV19
CDR3aa: CASSPRRGLFF

len: 16
abundance: -
j_gene: TRBJ2-2
v_gene: TRBV10-3
CDR3aa: CATFDTSGGPTGELFF

len: 13
abundance: -
j_gene: TRBJ1-2
v_gene: TRBV29-1
CDR3aa: CSARDRGIYGYTF

len: 16
abundance: -
j_gene: TRBJ1-6
v_gene: TRBV6-6
CDR3aa: CASSYLRGTEGSPLHF

len: 14
abundance: -
j_gene: TRBJ2-2
v_gene: TRBV10-3
CDR3aa: CAIRVQGATGELFF

len: 15
abundance: -
j_gene: TRBJ1-5
v_gene: TRBV6-2/TRBV6-3
CDR3aa: CASSYRTGVDQPQHF

len: 15
abundance: -
j_gene: TRBJ1-2
v_gene: TRBV18
CDR3aa: CASSPQGGAYYGYTF

len: 12
abundance: -
j_gene: TRBJ2-5
v_gene: TRBV6-1
CDR3aa: CASTSPQETQYF

len: 14
abundance: -
j_gene: TRBJ1-1
v_gene: TRBV23-1
CDR3aa: CASSQSRRQGLGFF

len: 13
abundance: -
j_gene: TRBJ1-2
v_gene: TRBV7-2
CDR3aa: CASSLEQGASYTF

len: 14
abundance: -
j_gene: TRBJ1-6
v_gene: TRBV3-1/TRBV3-2
CDR3aa: CASSPNRLNSPLHF

len: 15
abundance: once
j_gene: TRBJ2-7
v_gene: TRBV6-5
CDR3aa: CASSYSGQSTYEQYF

len: 15
abundance: -
j_gene: TRBJ1-1
v_gene: TRBV10-3
CDR3aa: CAISEGVGSNTEAFF

len: 16
abundance: -
j_gene: TRBJ1-3
v_gene: TRBV2
CDR3aa: CASRRQEGSSGNTIYF

len: 13
abundance: -
j_gene: TRBJ1-2
v_gene: TRBV12-3/TRBV12-4
CDR3aa: CASSPGTEYGYTF